This is a list of T cell receptor beta chains from one sample in a study of shared clonotypes between healthy human individuals. This table comes from immunoSEQ multiplex PCR, and its TCRdb copy is limited to in-frame clones, with some not included. The table includes a few million clones, 93% detected once. The specimen was naive CD8+ T cells from PBMCs. The receptors originated from a young man in good health. Some clones in this sample may be carry-over from other donors' samples. CDR3s include the opening cysteine and the closing phenylalanine or tryptophan. The D gene is left open where the match is weak. Clone size appears in some rows only: once, few, many, or a class for an expanded clone.

>TRBJ2-7|TRBD1|.|TRBV29-1
CSVEYGTGNTYEQYF
TGCAGCGTTGAATATGGGACAGGGAATACCTACGAGCAGTACTTC
>TRBJ2-3|.|.|TRBV28
CASSSQRPYDTQYF
TGTGCCAGCAGTTCTCAGAGACCTTATGATACGCAGTATTTT
>TRBJ2-1|TRBD1|.|TRBV4-1
CASSLGQGYLGEQFF
TGCGCCAGCAGCCTGGGACAGGGTTATTTGGGTGAGCAGTTCTTC
>TRBJ1-1|.|.|TRBV5-1
CASRGRGEPNTEAFF
TGCGCCAGCAGGGGGAGGGGGGAGCCGAACACTGAAGCTTTCTTT
>TRBJ2-3|TRBD2|.|TRBV27
CASSLWLAGAHYTQYF
TGTGCCAGCAGTTTATGGCTAGCGGGAGCGCACTATACGCAGTATTTT
>TRBJ2-2|.|.|TRBV18
CASSPSSRVGTGELFF
TGTGCCAGCTCACCATCATCCAGGGTGGGGACCGGGGAGCTGTTTTTT
>TRBJ2-7|TRBD1|.|TRBV9
CASSVTTGGFTEQYF
TGTGCCAGCAGCGTGACGACAGGGGGTTTCACCGAGCAGTACTTC
>TRBJ2-1|.|.|TRBV27
CASSSTGSSYNEQFF
TGTGCCAGCAGTTCAACTGGTAGCTCCTACAATGAGCAGTTCTTC
>TRBJ1-2|.|.|TRBV19
CASREPGYGYGYTF
TGTGCCAGTAGGGAACCAGGGTACGGCTATGGCTACACCTTC
>TRBJ2-2|.|many|TRBV30
CAWSVLGATTGELFF
TGTGCCTGGAGTGTACTCGGAGCGACAACCGGGGAGCTGTTTTTT
>TRBJ1-2|.|.|TRBV4-3
CASSQGQALNYGYTF
TGCGCCAGCAGCCAAGGACAGGCCCTTAACTATGGCTACACCTTC
>TRBJ2-3|TRBD2|.|TRBV28
CASSLGAGGFTDTQYF
TGTGCCAGCAGTTTGGGGGCGGGAGGTTTCACAGATACGCAGTATTTT
>TRBJ1-1|.|.|TRBV7-9
CASSLDSNTEAFF
TGTGCCAGCAGCTTAGACTCGAACACTGAAGCTTTCTTT
>TRBJ1-2|.|.|TRBV6-1
CASSETPGPLIVYTF
TGTGCCAGCAGTGAAACCCCGGGGCCGCTTATCGTTTACACCTTC
>TRBJ1-3|.|.|TRBV29-1
CSALGASLGDTIYF
TGCAGTGCTCTTGGCGCAAGTTTGGGGGACACCATATATTTT
>TRBJ2-1|.|.|TRBV27
CASSSFNEQFF
TGTGCCAGCAGCTCGTTCAATGAGCAGTTCTTC
>TRBJ2-3|.|.|TRBV27
CASSDPGQTEADTQYF
TGTGCCAGCAGCGATCCTGGACAGACAGAGGCAGATACGCAGTATTTT
>TRBJ1-2|.|.|TRBV5-4
CASSGEAHYGYTF
TGTGCCAGCTCCGGGGAGGCGCACTATGGCTACACCTTC
>TRBJ1-2|TRBD1|.|TRBV6-1
CASSEVRDRGLLNYGYTF
TGTGCCAGCAGTGAAGTGCGGGACAGGGGTCTCCTAAACTATGGCTACACCTTC
>TRBJ2-7|TRBD2|.|TRBV19
CASSTRLAGYSYEQYF
TGTGCCAGTAGTACTCGGCTAGCGGGATACTCCTACGAGCAGTACTTC
>TRBJ2-3|.|.|TRBV15
CATSRDSGFFGDTQYF
TGTGCCACCAGCAGAGACTCCGGGTTTTTCGGGGATACGCAGTATTTT
>TRBJ1-6|.|.|TRBV30
CAWSGPGFFSPLHF
TGTGCCTGGAGTGGCCCAGGATTCTTTTCACCCCTCCACTTT
>TRBJ1-2|.|.|TRBV9
CASSAHQGVGYGYTF
TGTGCCAGCAGCGCTCATCAGGGCGTCGGCTATGGCTACACCTTC
>TRBJ2-7|TRBD1|.|TRBV19
CASSKRTGDYEQYF
TGTGCCAGTAGTAAGCGGACAGGGGACTACGAGCAGTACTTC
>TRBJ2-1|TRBD2|.|TRBV5-1
CASSLDLVLAGGSGDEQFF
TGCGCCAGCAGCTTGGATTTAGTACTAGCGGGAGGTAGTGGCGATGAGCAGTTCTTC
>TRBJ2-7|.|.|TRBV11-3
CASSTPGGEQYF
TGTGCCAGCAGCACGCCCGGGGGCGAGCAGTACTTC
>TRBJ2-2|.|.|TRBV6-1
CASSPGHRNTGELFF
TGTGCCAGCAGTCCGGGACACCGGAACACCGGGGAGCTGTTTTTT
>TRBJ2-7|TRBD1|.|TRBV7-9
CASSTEYRGGEQYF
TGTGCCAGCAGCACCGAATACAGGGGTGGCGAGCAGTACTTC
>TRBJ1-1|.|.|TRBV7-9
CASSLGVTEAFF
TGTGCCAGCAGCTTAGGGGTAACTGAAGCTTTCTTT
>TRBJ2-2|.|.|TRBV28
CASSSVGEELFF
TGTGCCAGCAGTTCCGTCGGCGAGGAGCTGTTTTTT
>TRBJ1-5|.|.|TRBV6-1
CASSEIGGGNQPQHF
TGTGCCAGCAGTGAGATCGGGGGGGGCAATCAGCCCCAGCATTTT